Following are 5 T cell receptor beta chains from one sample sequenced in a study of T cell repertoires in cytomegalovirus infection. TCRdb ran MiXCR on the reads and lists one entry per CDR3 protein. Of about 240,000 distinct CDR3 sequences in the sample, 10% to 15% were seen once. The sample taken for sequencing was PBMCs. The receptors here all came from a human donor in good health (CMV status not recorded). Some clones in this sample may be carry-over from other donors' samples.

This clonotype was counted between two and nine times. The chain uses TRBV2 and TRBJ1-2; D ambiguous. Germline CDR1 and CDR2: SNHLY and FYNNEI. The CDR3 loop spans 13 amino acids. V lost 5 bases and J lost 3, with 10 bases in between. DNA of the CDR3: TGTGCCAGCAGTACCGGGGTAGACTATGGCTACACCTTC. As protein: CASSTGVDYGYTF.

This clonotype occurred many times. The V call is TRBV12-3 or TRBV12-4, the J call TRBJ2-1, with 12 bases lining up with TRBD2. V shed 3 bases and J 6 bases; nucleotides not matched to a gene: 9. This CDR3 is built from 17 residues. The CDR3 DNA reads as TGTGCCAGCAGTTTTATGACTAGCGGGAGTGGTAGCAATGAGCAGTTCTTC. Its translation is CASSFMTSGSGSNEQFF.

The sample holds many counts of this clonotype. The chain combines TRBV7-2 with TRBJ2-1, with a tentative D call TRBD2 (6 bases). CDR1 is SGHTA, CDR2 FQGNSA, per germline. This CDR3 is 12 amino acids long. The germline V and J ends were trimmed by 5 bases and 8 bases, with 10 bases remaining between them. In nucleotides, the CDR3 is TGTGCCAGCAGCCTATGGGGGGATGAGCAGTTCTTC. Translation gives CASSLWGDEQFF.

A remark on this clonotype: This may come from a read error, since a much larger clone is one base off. This chain's CDR3 is CASSFWRATFDVQFF. CDR3 DNA sequence: TGTGCCAGCAGCTTCTGGCGAGCCACGTTCGATGTGCAGTTCTTC. The genes are TRBV7-9 and TRBJ2-1, with no clear D. The V gene's germline CDR1 is SEHNR and CDR2 FQNEAQ (reference sequence). V lost 3 bases, J lost 12 bases, and 21 bases lay in between. This CDR3 contains 15 residues.

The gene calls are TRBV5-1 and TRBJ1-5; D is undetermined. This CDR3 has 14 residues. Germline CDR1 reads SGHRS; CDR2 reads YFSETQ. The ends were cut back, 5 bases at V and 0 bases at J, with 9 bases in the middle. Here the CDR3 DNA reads TGCGCCAGCAGGCAAGTCTATAGCAATCAGCCCCAGCATTTT. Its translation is CASRQVYSNQPQHF. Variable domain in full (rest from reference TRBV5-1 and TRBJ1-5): KAGVTQTPRYLIKTRGQQVTLSCSPISGHRSVSWYQQTPGQGLQFLFEYFSETQRNKGNFPGRFSGRQFSNSRSEMNVSTLELGDSALYLCASRQVYSNQPQHFGDGTRLSIL.